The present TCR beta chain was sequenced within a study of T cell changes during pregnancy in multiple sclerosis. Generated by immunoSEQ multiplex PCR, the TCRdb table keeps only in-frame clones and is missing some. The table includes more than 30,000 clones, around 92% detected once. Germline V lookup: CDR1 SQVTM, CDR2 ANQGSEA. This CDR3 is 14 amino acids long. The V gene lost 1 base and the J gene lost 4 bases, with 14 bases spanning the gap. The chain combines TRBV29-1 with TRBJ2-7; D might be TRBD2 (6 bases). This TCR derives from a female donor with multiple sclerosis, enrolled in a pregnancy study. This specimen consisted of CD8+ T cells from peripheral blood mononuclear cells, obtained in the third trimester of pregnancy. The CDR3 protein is CSVEGGDGAYEQYF. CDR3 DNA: TGCAGCGTTGAAGGCGGGGACGGGGCGTACGAGCAGTACTTC.